The rows below give T cell receptor beta chains drawn from one sample of a study of blood T cells in healthy people across ages. TCRdb reanalysed the 5' RACE reads using MiXCR and keeps one entry per CDR3 protein. The table lists 700,000 or so distinct CDR3 sequences, around 41% of them singletons. Sequencing was performed on blood. The receptors come from a man older than 75 in good health. Each CDR3 is given with its conserved first and last residue. Clone size is not always given. Where it is, it says once, few, many or a class for expanded clones.

v_call	j_call	clone_size	cdr3_aa
TRBV11-2	TRBJ2-1	-	CASSKVAGGGETQFF
TRBV11-2	TRBJ2-7	-	CASSLDRTAGEQYF
TRBV6-6	TRBJ2-5	-	CASSPGLAGVGETQYF
TRBV7-2	-	-	CASSLSGRTYNEQYF
TRBV6-2/TRBV6-3	TRBJ2-7	-	CASSWTGISLREQYF
TRBV12-3/TRBV12-4	TRBJ1-5	once	CASSPGRQGNQPQHF
TRBV5-1	TRBJ1-2	-	CASSSSGTGDLGGYTF
TRBV15	TRBJ2-7	few	CATSRDPSSYEQYF
TRBV5-8	TRBJ2-5	-	CASSIRDRAGSKYF
TRBV4-3	TRBJ1-1	-	CASKQKGITEAFF
TRBV12-3/TRBV12-4	TRBJ2-2	few	CASSLRQGAGELFF
TRBV27	TRBJ1-4	-	CASSTYATNEKLFF
TRBV7-2	-	-	CASSLRAIYNEQYF
TRBV6-5	TRBJ2-5	-	CASRPRGGRLETQYF
TRBV7-2	TRBJ2-3	many	CASSQGTSGLGDTQYF
TRBV7-9	TRBJ2-4	few	CASSLAQGMMNYDAKNIQYF
TRBV7-9	TRBJ2-5	-	CASSPKGPETQYF
TRBV18	TRBJ2-3	few	CASSRSGPPTDTQYF
TRBV5-1	TRBJ1-6	-	CASSTDRGPQESPLHF
TRBV10-3	TRBJ1-5	-	CATGQGGDNQPQHF
TRBV28	TRBJ1-5	-	CASSVHHGNNQPQHF
TRBV10-3	TRBJ1-4	-	CAISGSTREKLFF
TRBV4-2	TRBJ2-7	-	CASSQDLVGGRSYEQYF
TRBV7-2	TRBJ2-7	few	CASSVPGTRAGQYF
TRBV20-1	TRBJ1-1	few	CSARDMGGTEAFF
TRBV5-1	TRBJ2-7	many	CASSSRDSYEQYF
TRBV25-1	TRBJ2-4	many	CASSEGVGKNIQYF
TRBV7-9	TRBJ1-2	-	CASSLVRDGYTF
TRBV5-5	TRBJ1-5	few	CASSLLTQNQPQHF
TRBV7-8	TRBJ2-3	few	CASSLSLSGTDTQYF
TRBV28	TRBJ2-2	few	CASSRGGKGELFF
TRBV5-1	TRBJ2-7	-	CASSLTGGNYEQYF